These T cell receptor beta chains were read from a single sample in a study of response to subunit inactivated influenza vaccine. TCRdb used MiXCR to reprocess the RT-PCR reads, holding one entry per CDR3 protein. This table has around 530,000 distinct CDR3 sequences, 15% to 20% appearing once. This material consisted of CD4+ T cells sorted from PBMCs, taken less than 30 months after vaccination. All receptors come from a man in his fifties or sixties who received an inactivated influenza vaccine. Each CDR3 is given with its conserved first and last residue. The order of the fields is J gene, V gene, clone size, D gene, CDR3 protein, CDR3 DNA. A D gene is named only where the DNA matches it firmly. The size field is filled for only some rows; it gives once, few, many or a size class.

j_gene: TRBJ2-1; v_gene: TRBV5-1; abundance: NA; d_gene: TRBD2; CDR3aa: CASSLAVDWKRGNLHNEQFF; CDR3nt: TGCGCCAGCAGCTTGGCCGTCGATTGGAAGCGGGGGAACCTTCACAATGAGCAGTTCTTC
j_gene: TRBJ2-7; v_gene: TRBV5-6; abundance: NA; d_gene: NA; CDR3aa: CASSLYTGGSYEQYF; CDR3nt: TGTGCCAGCAGCTTGTACACAGGCGGCTCCTACGAGCAGTACTTC
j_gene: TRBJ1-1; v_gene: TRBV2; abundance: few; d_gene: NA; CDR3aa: CASSASMNTEAFF; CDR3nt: TGTGCCAGCAGTGCGTCGATGAACACTGAAGCTTTCTTT
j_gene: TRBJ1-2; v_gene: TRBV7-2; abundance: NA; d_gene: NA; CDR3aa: CASTQGEYGYTF; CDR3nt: TGTGCCAGCACCCAAGGGGAGTATGGCTACACCTTC
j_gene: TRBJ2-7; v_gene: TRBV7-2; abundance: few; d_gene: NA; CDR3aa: CASSRDWGLEQYF; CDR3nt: TGTGCCAGCAGCCGAGACTGGGGGCTCGAGCAGTACTTC
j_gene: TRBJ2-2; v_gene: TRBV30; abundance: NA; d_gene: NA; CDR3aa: CAWSVSLTGELFF; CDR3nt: TGTGCCTGGAGTGTGTCCCTTACCGGGGAGCTGTTTTTT
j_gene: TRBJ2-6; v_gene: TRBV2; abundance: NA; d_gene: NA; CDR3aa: CASRGWTAGANVLTF; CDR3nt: TGTGCCAGCAGGGGGTGGACGGCTGGGGCCAACGTCCTGACTTTC
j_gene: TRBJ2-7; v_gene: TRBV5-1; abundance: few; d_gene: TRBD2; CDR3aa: CASTRTSGGTSYEQYF; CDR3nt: TGCGCCAGCACAAGGACTAGCGGGGGGACCTCCTACGAGCAGTACTTC
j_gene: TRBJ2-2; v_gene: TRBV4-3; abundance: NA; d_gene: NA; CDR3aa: CASSQGLRDTKNTGELFF; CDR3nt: TGCGCCAGCAGCCAAGGGCTCCGGGACACTAAGAACACCGGGGAGCTGTTTTTT
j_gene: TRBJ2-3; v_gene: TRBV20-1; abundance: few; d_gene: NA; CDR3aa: CSARVTSGGTDTQYF; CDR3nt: TGCAGTGCTAGAGTGACCTCCGGGGGCACAGATACGCAGTATTTT
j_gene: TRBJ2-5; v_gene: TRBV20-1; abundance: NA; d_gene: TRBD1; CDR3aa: CSARQGARLQETQYF; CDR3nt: TGCAGTGCTAGACAGGGGGCGCGTCTGCAAGAGACCCAGTACTTC
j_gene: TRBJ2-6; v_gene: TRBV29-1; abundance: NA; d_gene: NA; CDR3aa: CSVAQGMTGANVLTF; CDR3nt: TGCAGCGTTGCACAGGGAATGACGGGGGCCAACGTCCTGACTTTC
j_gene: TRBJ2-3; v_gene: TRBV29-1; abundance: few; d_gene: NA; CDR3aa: CSGLVDTQYF; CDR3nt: TGCAGCGGGCTGGTGGATACGCAGTATTTT
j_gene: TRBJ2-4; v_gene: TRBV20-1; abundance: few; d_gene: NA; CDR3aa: CSASLLGGNIQYF; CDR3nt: TGCAGTGCTAGTTTGTTGGGTGGAAACATTCAGTACTTC
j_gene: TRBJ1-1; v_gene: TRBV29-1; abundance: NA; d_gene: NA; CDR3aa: CSVSAVFTGHDAF; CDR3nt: TGCAGCGTCAGTGCAGTGTTCACGGGCCACGATGCGTTT
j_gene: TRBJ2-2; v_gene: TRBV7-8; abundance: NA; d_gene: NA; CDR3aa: CASSLGARTANTGELFF; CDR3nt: TGTGCCAGCAGCTTAGGGGCGCGGACAGCGAACACCGGGGAGCTGTTTTTT
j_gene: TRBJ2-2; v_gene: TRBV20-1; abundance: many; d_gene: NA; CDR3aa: CSAQRQDKNTGELFF; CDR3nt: TGCAGTGCCCAAAGACAGGACAAGAACACCGGGGAGCTGTTTTTT
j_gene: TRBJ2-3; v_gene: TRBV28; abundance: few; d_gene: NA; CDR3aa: CATSKQGRISTDTQYF; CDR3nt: TGTGCCACCTCGAAACAGGGGAGGATTTCCACAGATACGCAGTATTTT
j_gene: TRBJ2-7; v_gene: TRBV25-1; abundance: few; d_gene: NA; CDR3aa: CASSGYASSYEQYF; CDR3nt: TGTGCCAGCAGTGGCTACGCCAGCTCCTACGAGCAGTACTTC
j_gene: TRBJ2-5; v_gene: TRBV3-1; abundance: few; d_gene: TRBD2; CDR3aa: CASSARTSQETQYF; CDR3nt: TGTGCCAGCAGCGCCCGGACTAGCCAAGAGACCCAGTACTTC
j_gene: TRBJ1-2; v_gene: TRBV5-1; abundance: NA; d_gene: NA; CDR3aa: CASSLDPVAGSYTF; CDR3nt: TGCGCCAGCAGCTTAGACCCTGTGGCTGGTAGCTACACCTTC
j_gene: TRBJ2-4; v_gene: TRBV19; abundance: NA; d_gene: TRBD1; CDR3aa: CASSIGQGPANIQYF; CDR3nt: TGTGCCAGTAGTATCGGACAGGGGCCGGCAAACATTCAGTACTTC
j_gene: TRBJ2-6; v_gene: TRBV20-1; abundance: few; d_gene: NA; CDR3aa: CSARDQGRYSGANVLTF; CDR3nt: TGCAGTGCTAGAGATCAAGGCAGATACTCTGGGGCCAACGTCCTGACTTTC
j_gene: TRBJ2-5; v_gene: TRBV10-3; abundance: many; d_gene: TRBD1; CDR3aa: CAIMGTAQETQYF; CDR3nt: TGTGCCATCATGGGGACAGCCCAAGAGACCCAGTACTTC
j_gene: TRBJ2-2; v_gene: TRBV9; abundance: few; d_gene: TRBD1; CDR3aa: CASSVRTGLNTGELFF; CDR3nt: TGTGCCAGCAGCGTTCGGACAGGGCTAAACACCGGGGAGCTGTTTTTT
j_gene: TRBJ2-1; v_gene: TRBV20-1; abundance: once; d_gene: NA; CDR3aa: CSAQGQSSYNEQFF; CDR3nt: TGCAGTGCCCAGGGACAAAGCTCCTACAATGAGCAGTTCTTC
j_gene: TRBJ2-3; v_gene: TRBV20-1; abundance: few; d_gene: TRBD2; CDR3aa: CSARPRLAETTDTQYF; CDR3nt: TGCAGTGCTAGACCACGACTAGCGGAGACCACAGATACGCAGTATTTT
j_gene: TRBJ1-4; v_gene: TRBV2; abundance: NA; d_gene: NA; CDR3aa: CASSERQGVTNEKLFF; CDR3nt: TGTGCCAGCAGTGAACGGCAGGGAGTGACTAATGAAAAACTGTTTTTT
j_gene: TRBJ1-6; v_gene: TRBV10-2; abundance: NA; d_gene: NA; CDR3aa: CASSEGGLNSPLHF; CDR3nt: TGCGCCAGCAGTGAGGGAGGGCTTAATTCACCCCTCCACTTT
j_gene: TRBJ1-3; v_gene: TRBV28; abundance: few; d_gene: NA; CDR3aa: CASSPGGSRTIYF; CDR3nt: TGTGCCAGCAGTCCTGGGGGCAGCCGAACCATATATTTT
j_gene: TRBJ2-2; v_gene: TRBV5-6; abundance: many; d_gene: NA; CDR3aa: CASSLGQYTGELFF; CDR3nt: TGTGCCAGCAGCTTGGGACAGTACACCGGGGAGCTGTTTTTT
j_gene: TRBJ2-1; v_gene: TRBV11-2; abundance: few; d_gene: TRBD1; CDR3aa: CASSPAPDRVNEQFF; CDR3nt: TGTGCCAGCAGCCCAGCGCCGGACAGGGTAAATGAGCAGTTCTTC
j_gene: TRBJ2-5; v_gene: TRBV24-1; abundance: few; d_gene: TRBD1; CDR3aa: CATSKDRGKTQYF; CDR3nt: TGTGCCACCAGTAAGGACAGGGGAAAGACCCAGTACTTC
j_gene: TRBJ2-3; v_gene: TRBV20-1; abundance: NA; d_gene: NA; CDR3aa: CSALHRFTDTQYF; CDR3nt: TGCAGTGCTCTGCACCGCTTCACAGATACGCAGTATTTT
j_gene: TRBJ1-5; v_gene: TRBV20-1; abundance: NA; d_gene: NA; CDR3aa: CSARSGTHSNQPQHF; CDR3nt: TGCAGTGCTAGATCCGGGACACATAGCAATCAGCCCCAGCATTTT
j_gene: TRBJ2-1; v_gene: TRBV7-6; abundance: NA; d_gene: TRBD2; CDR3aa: CASSLVGGPLEQFF; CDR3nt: TGTGCCAGCAGCTTAGTGGGAGGGCCTCTTGAGCAGTTCTTC
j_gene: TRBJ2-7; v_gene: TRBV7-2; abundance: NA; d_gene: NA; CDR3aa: CASSVSGYEQYF; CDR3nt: TGTGCCAGCAGCGTTAGCGGCTACGAGCAGTACTTC
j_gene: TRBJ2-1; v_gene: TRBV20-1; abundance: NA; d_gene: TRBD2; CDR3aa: CSARDDTSGISYNEQFF; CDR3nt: TGCAGTGCTAGAGATGATACTAGCGGTATCTCCTACAATGAGCAGTTCTTC
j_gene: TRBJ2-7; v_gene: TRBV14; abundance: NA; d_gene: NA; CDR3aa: CASSQDRQTLYF; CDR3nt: TGTGCCAGCAGCCAAGACCGGCAGACGCTGTACTTC
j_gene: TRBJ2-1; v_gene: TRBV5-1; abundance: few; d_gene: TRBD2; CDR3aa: CASSSGTSGHNEQFF; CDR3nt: TGCGCCAGCAGCTCCGGGACTAGCGGGCACAATGAGCAGTTCTTC
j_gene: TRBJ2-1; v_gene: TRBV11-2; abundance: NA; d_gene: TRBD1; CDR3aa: CASSLNAGTGGFDNEQFF; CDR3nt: TGTGCCAGCAGCTTAAACGCTGGGACAGGGGGTTTCGACAATGAGCAGTTCTTC
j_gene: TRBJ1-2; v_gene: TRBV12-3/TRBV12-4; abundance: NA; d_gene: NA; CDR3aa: CASSLGAKGTYGYTF; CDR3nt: TGTGCCAGCAGTTTAGGGGCAAAGGGTACCTATGGCTACACCTTC
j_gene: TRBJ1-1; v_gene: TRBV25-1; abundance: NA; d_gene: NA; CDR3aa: CASSVQGTDTEAFF; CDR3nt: TGTGCCAGCAGTGTACAGGGTACGGACACTGAAGCTTTCTTT
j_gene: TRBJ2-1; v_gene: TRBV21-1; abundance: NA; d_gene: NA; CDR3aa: CASSKGGTRGPYNEQFF; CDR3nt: TGTGCCAGCAGCAAAGGGGGGACGCGGGGGCCCTACAATGAGCAGTTCTTC
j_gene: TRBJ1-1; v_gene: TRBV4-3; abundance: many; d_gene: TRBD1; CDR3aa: CASSQNLGTAVYMNTEAFF; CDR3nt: TGCGCCAGCAGCCAAAACCTTGGGACAGCCGTTTATATGAACACTGAAGCTTTCTTT
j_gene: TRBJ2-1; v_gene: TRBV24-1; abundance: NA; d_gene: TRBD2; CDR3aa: CATSASLLAGWNEQFF; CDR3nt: TGTGCCACCAGCGCATCCCTACTAGCGGGGTGGAATGAGCAGTTCTTC
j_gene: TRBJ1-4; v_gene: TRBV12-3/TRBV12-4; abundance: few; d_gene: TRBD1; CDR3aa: CASSAGQGPEKLFF; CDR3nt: TGTGCCAGCAGTGCCGGACAGGGGCCTGAAAAACTGTTTTTT
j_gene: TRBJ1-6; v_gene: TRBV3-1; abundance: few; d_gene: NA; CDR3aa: CASSQVLGRAGSPLHF; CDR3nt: TGTGCCAGCAGCCAAGTTCTCGGTCGGGCTGGCTCACCCCTCCACTTT